Reported below is one T cell receptor (beta chain). No antigen is known for it. Repertoires were generated with immunoSEQ multiplex PCR, while TCRdb's copy carries only in-frame clones and drops some. The data show approximately 100,000 clones, with roughly nine tenths seen just once and 0.8% to 1% held by the top ten. The data were obtained in a study of PD-L1 blockade in urothelial cancer. Study details: The patients' atezolizumab therapy, 1,200 mg intravenously every 3 weeks, started at some point between 2013 and 2014. Analysis of the blood was performed 3 weeks (second dose) and 6 weeks after treatment start. Most of the 29 patients were men who had bladder-origin urothelial cancer.

Losses at the gene ends were 5 bases for V and 15 bases for J; bases not matched to a gene: 12. The length of the CDR3 is 15 residues. Germline V gene lookup returns CDR1 KGHSH and CDR2 LQKENI. Overall study findings and caveats: More expansion of tumor-associated blood clones, seen at 3 weeks, marked durable-benefit patients.

The sequencing here drew on PBMCs, taken around atezolizumab (anti-PD-L1) treatment. The receptor was derived from a woman aged 80 or over with urothelial cancer. This sequence joins TRBV18 and TRBJ2-4, with 14 bases that match TRBD2. CDR3 in DNA: TGTGCCAGCTCAGGGACGGGACTAGCGGGAGAGAATCCGTACTTC. It yields the protein CASSGTGLAGENPYF.